This record concerns one T cell receptor (beta chain) sequence. Additional DNA sequences in this sample encode the identical CDR3. The sample is drawn from a study of control samples from healthy donors and cancer patients. The assay was immunoSEQ multiplex PCR, and TCRdb's table has in-frame clones only and misses some. The data hold 210,000 or so clones, with roughly nine tenths observed a single time. With 1 base removed from V and 6 bases from J, the gap between germline ends came to 7 bases. The length of the CDR3 is 13 residues. Sequenced material: blood. This clonotype was obtained from a man aged 25-45 years in good health. V is TRBV12-3 or TRBV12-4 and J is TRBJ1-5; D unclear. CDR3 DNA sequence: TGTGCCAGCAGTTTAGGAGGTGGTCAGCCCCAGCATTTT. Translated: CASSLGGGQPQHF.